This TCR beta chain was identified during a study of blood T cell repertoires in COVID-19. The wider study: COVID-19 samples collected from the United States, Italy and Spain covered acute and convalescent phases. In each case, the material was cDNA or gDNA derived from T cells, B-cell-depleted T cells, or PBMCs.

As originally analysed: The authors estimated nucleated cell counts from reference gene primer amplification. The data were produced by immunoSEQ multiplex PCR, yet TCRdb's version contains in-frame clones alone and is incomplete. V, J and clone size were drawn from that table, and D and trimming were deduced from the DNA. This table has hundreds of thousands of clones, 85% appearing once. The clonotype was recovered from a human donor in a cohort sampled during active COVID-19. Sequencing was performed on peripheral blood.

The CDR3 DNA reads as TGTGCCTGGAGCCGGGACATAGAGTATCAGCCCCAGCATTTT. Translating it yields CAWSRDIEYQPQHF. The V gene is TRBV30, the J gene TRBJ1-5, with D tentatively TRBD1 (6 bases). Germline V gene sequence: CDR1 GTSNPN, CDR2 SVGIG (reference sequence). The CDR3 has 14 residues. The V and J ends lost 3 bases and 5 bases respectively, with 14 bases between them.